The sample holds many counts of the clone carrying this TCR beta chain. Its antigen is unidentified. The junction shows a germline mismatch at one end, possibly a read error. The data are from a study of CD8 T cells in ankylosing spondylitis. As the method for making TCR beta libraries, quantitative 5'-RACE with molecular barcodes was used. TCRdb ran MiXCR on the 5' RACE reads and lists one entry per CDR3 protein. The repertoire holds approximately 400,000 distinct CDR3 sequences, with roughly a quarter as singletons. This CDR3 contains 14 residues. Germline V gives CDR1 SGHRS, CDR2 YFSETQ. Overall study findings and caveats: The clones that were linked to disease were reported to be significantly enriched in matched synovial fluid samples from ankylosing spondylitis patients. Made up of several highly homologous variants, a TCR beta motif appeared characteristic of ankylosing spondylitis blood. Earlier authors reported some of these motif variants in reactive arthritis synovial fluid and blood.

The rearrangement uses TRBV5-1 and TRBJ2-3; TRBD1 is a possible D gene (6 bases). This TCR was recovered from a male donor with ankylosing spondylitis. Sequencing was carried out using blood, either unsorted or a sorted T cell fraction (not recorded which). The CDR3: CASRLDRSTDTQYF. The CDR3 DNA follows: TGCGCCAGCAGGTTGGACAGAAGCACAGATACGCAGTATTTT.